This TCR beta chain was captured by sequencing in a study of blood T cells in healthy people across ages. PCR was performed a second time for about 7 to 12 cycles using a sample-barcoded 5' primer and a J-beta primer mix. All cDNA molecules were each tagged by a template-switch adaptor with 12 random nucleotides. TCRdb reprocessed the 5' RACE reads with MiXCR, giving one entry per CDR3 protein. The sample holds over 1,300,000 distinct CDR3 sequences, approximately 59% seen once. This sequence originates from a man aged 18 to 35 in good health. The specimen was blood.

As DNA, the CDR3 is TGCGCCAGCAGCCAAGTTGGCGGGAGTACCTACGAGCAGTACTTC. This encodes CASSQVGGSTYEQYF. The gene calls are TRBV4-1 and TRBJ2-7; TRBD2 matches at 7 bases. Germline CDR1 and CDR2: MGHRA and YSYEKL. The V and J ends lost 1 base and 2 bases, in that order; junction bases with no gene match: 5. The CDR3 sequence is 15 residues long.